These T cell receptor beta chains were read from a single sample in a study of cytomegalovirus exposure and HLA in healthy donors. Data came from immunoSEQ multiplex PCR; TCRdb stores just in-frame clones and leaves some out. The sample consists of approximately 100,000 clones, approximately 93% of them appearing once. Sequenced: PBMCs. Receptors originate from a woman aged 30 to 39 in good health and CMV-seropositive. Both conserved end residues are part of each CDR3. The order of the fields is clone size, D gene, V gene, CDR3 length, J gene, CDR3 DNA, CDR3 protein. A D gene is named only where the DNA matches it firmly. For some rows the clone size is stated as once, few or many, or as a class when expanded; others skip it.

clone size: NA; D gene: NA; V gene: TRBV10-3; CDR3 length: 16; J gene: TRBJ2-2; CDR3 DNA: TGTGCCATCAGTGAGGCGGACACAGGGAACACCGGGGAGCTGTTTTTT; CDR3 protein: CAISEADTGNTGELFF
clone size: once; D gene: NA; V gene: TRBV28; CDR3 length: 16; J gene: TRBJ2-1; CDR3 DNA: TGTGCCAGCAGTCAAATCCACAGGACACCCAAGGATGAGCAGTTCTTC; CDR3 protein: CASSQIHRTPKDEQFF
clone size: NA; D gene: TRBD2; V gene: TRBV7-9; CDR3 length: 18; J gene: TRBJ2-7; CDR3 DNA: TGTGCCAGCAGCTTAACAGGGAAGTTAGCGGGAGGTGCCTACGAGCAGTACTTC; CDR3 protein: CASSLTGKLAGGAYEQYF
clone size: NA; D gene: NA; V gene: TRBV28; CDR3 length: 12; J gene: TRBJ1-5; CDR3 DNA: TGTGCCACACAGTCCCGAGGGCAGCCCCAGCATTTT; CDR3 protein: CATQSRGQPQHF
clone size: once; D gene: NA; V gene: TRBV28; CDR3 length: 16; J gene: TRBJ2-2; CDR3 DNA: TGTGCCAGCAGTGAGGGCCCTACGGTGAACACCGGGGAGCTGTTTTTT; CDR3 protein: CASSEGPTVNTGELFF
clone size: NA; D gene: TRBD1; V gene: TRBV28; CDR3 length: 13; J gene: TRBJ1-1; CDR3 DNA: TGTGCCAGCTACCGGGACAGGGGGCAAGAAGCTTTCTTT; CDR3 protein: CASYRDRGQEAFF
clone size: NA; D gene: NA; V gene: TRBV28; CDR3 length: 14; J gene: TRBJ2-7; CDR3 DNA: TGTGCCAGCAGTTCTGGCCCGACGGGGTACGAGCAGTACTTC; CDR3 protein: CASSSGPTGYEQYF
clone size: NA; D gene: TRBD1; V gene: TRBV11-2; CDR3 length: 15; J gene: TRBJ1-1; CDR3 DNA: TGTGCCAGCAGCTTGGGGGGAAGGGGGCTCTCTGAAGCTTTCTTT; CDR3 protein: CASSLGGRGLSEAFF
clone size: NA; D gene: TRBD1; V gene: TRBV15; CDR3 length: 18; J gene: TRBJ2-2; CDR3 DNA: TGTGCCACCAGCAGAGAAGTCCTTCGGACAGGGGGCGGCGGGGAGCTGTTTTTT; CDR3 protein: CATSREVLRTGGGGELFF
clone size: NA; D gene: TRBD2; V gene: TRBV30; CDR3 length: 14; J gene: TRBJ2-5; CDR3 DNA: TGTGCCTGGAGTGGTCTAGCGGGAGGTGAGACCCAGTACTTC; CDR3 protein: CAWSGLAGGETQYF
clone size: NA; D gene: TRBD2; V gene: TRBV7-2; CDR3 length: 15; J gene: TRBJ2-1; CDR3 DNA: TGTGCCAGCAGCAAAGGGACTAGCGGATACAATGAGCAGTTCTTC; CDR3 protein: CASSKGTSGYNEQFF
clone size: NA; D gene: NA; V gene: TRBV6-5; CDR3 length: 14; J gene: TRBJ2-1; CDR3 DNA: TGTGCCAGCAGCTCCAGCAACAGGGCTGGCGAGCAGTTCTTC; CDR3 protein: CASSSSNRAGEQFF
clone size: NA; D gene: NA; V gene: TRBV7-6; CDR3 length: 14; J gene: TRBJ1-4; CDR3 DNA: TGTGCCAGCAGCTTGGGGCAGGGGAATGAAAAACTGTTTTTT; CDR3 protein: CASSLGQGNEKLFF
clone size: once; D gene: NA; V gene: TRBV28; CDR3 length: 11; J gene: TRBJ2-4; CDR3 DNA: TGTGCCAGCAGTTTTGAGGCCATTCAGTACTTC; CDR3 protein: CASSFEAIQYF
clone size: NA; D gene: NA; V gene: TRBV18; CDR3 length: 18; J gene: TRBJ2-6; CDR3 DNA: TGTGCCAGCTCACCACGGACAGTCACAGACTCTGGGGCCAACGTCCTGACTTTC; CDR3 protein: CASSPRTVTDSGANVLTF
clone size: NA; D gene: NA; V gene: TRBV4-1; CDR3 length: 19; J gene: TRBJ2-1; CDR3 DNA: TGCGCCAGCAGCCAAGAATCCCCGCTGAGCGACCGCTCCTACAATGAGCAGTTCTTC; CDR3 protein: CASSQESPLSDRSYNEQFF
clone size: NA; D gene: TRBD1; V gene: TRBV5-1; CDR3 length: 15; J gene: TRBJ2-3; CDR3 DNA: TGCGCCAGCAGCCCGCGGACAGGGGACACAGATACGCAGTATTTT; CDR3 protein: CASSPRTGDTDTQYF
clone size: NA; D gene: TRBD2; V gene: TRBV7-2; CDR3 length: 18; J gene: TRBJ2-2; CDR3 DNA: TGTGCCAGCAGCTCCCCACTACTAGCGGGATATGAGACCGGGGAGCTGTTTTTT; CDR3 protein: CASSSPLLAGYETGELFF
clone size: NA; D gene: TRBD2; V gene: TRBV11-2; CDR3 length: 13; J gene: TRBJ2-1; CDR3 DNA: TGTGCCAGCAGCGTAAGATCTAGCGGGGCGCAGTTCTTC; CDR3 protein: CASSVRSSGAQFF
clone size: NA; D gene: NA; V gene: TRBV10-3; CDR3 length: 15; J gene: TRBJ1-1; CDR3 DNA: TGTGCCATCAGTGTGGTGTCAGGGGAGGGCACTGAAGCTTTCTTT; CDR3 protein: CAISVVSGEGTEAFF
clone size: NA; D gene: TRBD2; V gene: TRBV6-5; CDR3 length: 13; J gene: TRBJ2-3; CDR3 DNA: TGTGCCAGCAGTTCCGGACTAGCGAATACGCAGTATTTT; CDR3 protein: CASSSGLANTQYF
clone size: few; D gene: NA; V gene: TRBV9; CDR3 length: 16; J gene: TRBJ2-3; CDR3 DNA: TGTGCCAGCAGCGTAGATCCAGCGGGTTATACAGATACGCAGTATTTT; CDR3 protein: CASSVDPAGYTDTQYF
clone size: NA; D gene: TRBD1; V gene: TRBV5-4; CDR3 length: 16; J gene: TRBJ2-7; CDR3 DNA: TGTGCCAGCAGCTTGCCCTCGGGACAGGGCTCCTACGAGCAGTACTTC; CDR3 protein: CASSLPSGQGSYEQYF
clone size: NA; D gene: TRBD2; V gene: TRBV18; CDR3 length: 14; J gene: TRBJ2-1; CDR3 DNA: TGTGCCAGCTCACTGGAACTAGCGGGAGTTGAGCAGTTCTTC; CDR3 protein: CASSLELAGVEQFF
clone size: NA; D gene: TRBD1; V gene: TRBV28; CDR3 length: 14; J gene: TRBJ1-5; CDR3 DNA: TGTGCCAGCAGTCCGGACAGGGAAAATCAGCCCCAGCATTTT; CDR3 protein: CASSPDRENQPQHF
clone size: NA; D gene: NA; V gene: TRBV5-1; CDR3 length: 15; J gene: TRBJ1-4; CDR3 DNA: TGCGCCAGCAGCGAGGGCCTTGGGGCTAATGAAAAACTGTTTTTT; CDR3 protein: CASSEGLGANEKLFF
clone size: NA; D gene: TRBD2; V gene: TRBV4-1; CDR3 length: 17; J gene: TRBJ2-1; CDR3 DNA: TGCGCCAGCAGCCCTACTATAGCGGGAGGCTCCTACAATGAGCAGTTCTTC; CDR3 protein: CASSPTIAGGSYNEQFF
clone size: NA; D gene: NA; V gene: TRBV9; CDR3 length: 14; J gene: TRBJ2-7; CDR3 DNA: TGTGCCAGCAGCACTCGACGGGGTGTAGACGAGCAGTACTTC; CDR3 protein: CASSTRRGVDEQYF
clone size: NA; D gene: NA; V gene: TRBV19; CDR3 length: 16; J gene: TRBJ2-7; CDR3 DNA: TGTGCCAGTAGTATGCAGGTTATGATCATGATCGACGAGCAGTACTTC; CDR3 protein: CASSMQVMIMIDEQYF
clone size: once; D gene: NA; V gene: TRBV4-3; CDR3 length: 13; J gene: TRBJ2-1; CDR3 DNA: TGCGCCAGCAGCCAAGGGGAGAGGGGGGAGCAGTTCTTC; CDR3 protein: CASSQGERGEQFF
clone size: NA; D gene: TRBD1; V gene: TRBV2; CDR3 length: 14; J gene: TRBJ2-7; CDR3 DNA: TGTGCCATATCCGGTGGGACAGGGGGTTACGAGCAGTACTTC; CDR3 protein: CAISGGTGGYEQYF
clone size: NA; D gene: TRBD1; V gene: TRBV6-1; CDR3 length: 15; J gene: TRBJ1-2; CDR3 DNA: TGTGCCAGCAGTGTGACAGGGGAAGAAGGCTATGGCTACACCTTC; CDR3 protein: CASSVTGEEGYGYTF
clone size: NA; D gene: TRBD1; V gene: TRBV19; CDR3 length: 15; J gene: TRBJ1-1; CDR3 DNA: TGTGCCAGTACCAAAAGACCGGGACAGGGGCCTGAAGCTTTCTTT; CDR3 protein: CASTKRPGQGPEAFF
clone size: NA; D gene: NA; V gene: TRBV5-3; CDR3 length: 14; J gene: TRBJ2-7; CDR3 DNA: TGTGCCAGAAGCTCCCATATTCGGTCCTACGAGCAGTACTTC; CDR3 protein: CARSSHIRSYEQYF
clone size: NA; D gene: TRBD1; V gene: TRBV28; CDR3 length: 17; J gene: TRBJ1-2; CDR3 DNA: TGTGCCAGCAGTTTAAGTTTAAAGGGGGCTGTGTACTATGGCTACACCTTC; CDR3 protein: CASSLSLKGAVYYGYTF
clone size: NA; D gene: NA; V gene: TRBV5-4; CDR3 length: 14; J gene: TRBJ2-7; CDR3 DNA: TGTGCCAGCAGCCCGAGGGGGGGGGACTACGAGCAGTACTTC; CDR3 protein: CASSPRGGDYEQYF
clone size: NA; D gene: NA; V gene: TRBV28; CDR3 length: 16; J gene: TRBJ2-7; CDR3 DNA: TGTGCCAGCAGTTATGGTCCGGGGAGTGAAGGCTACGAGCAGTACTTC; CDR3 protein: CASSYGPGSEGYEQYF
clone size: NA; D gene: TRBD1; V gene: TRBV5-1; CDR3 length: 12; J gene: TRBJ2-3; CDR3 DNA: TGCGCCGCCAGGGGGCCCGGGGATACGCAGTATTTT; CDR3 protein: CAARGPGDTQYF
clone size: NA; D gene: NA; V gene: TRBV2; CDR3 length: 12; J gene: TRBJ2-7; CDR3 DNA: TGTGCCAGCCGGGGGGCGGGCGGTGAGCAGTACTTC; CDR3 protein: CASRGAGGEQYF
clone size: NA; D gene: NA; V gene: TRBV7-9; CDR3 length: 15; J gene: TRBJ2-1; CDR3 DNA: TGTGCCAGCAGCGCTCTAGGCAGCTCCTACAATGAGCAGTTCTTC; CDR3 protein: CASSALGSSYNEQFF